This TCR beta chain is from a study of radiation and T cells in renal cell carcinoma. Noted time point: blood 2 weeks post-SBRT. The treatment here: 15 Gy SBRT to primary tumor, nephrectomy 4 weeks later. This clone was seen once. V lost 6 bases to trimming and J lost 2 bases; unmatched junction nucleotides: 9. There are 15 residues in the CDR3. Germline V gene data show CDR1 as KGHSH and CDR2 as LQKENI. Measured with immunoSEQ multiplex PCR; TCRdb has only the in-frame clones, and not every one. The top ten clones hold around 13% of a sample with about 150,000 clones, 80% to 90% of them seen once. The chain recombines TRBV18 with TRBJ2-7; 8 bases agree with TRBD1. The TCR comes from a woman aged 45-60 years with renal cell carcinoma. The sequencing used blood, collected from a patient whose treatment included radiotherapy and nephrectomy. CDR3 loop: CASSQDRGLTYEQYF. The DNA of the CDR3 is TGTGCCAGCTCGCAAGACAGGGGTCTGACCTACGAGCAGTACTTC.